A single sample is the source of the 15 T cell receptor beta chains below, sequenced in a study of blood T cell repertoires in COVID-19. TCRdb's copy holds only in-frame clones and misses some; the assay was immunoSEQ multiplex PCR. This sample carries about 280,000 clones, 90% of them seen once, and the ten largest clones take about 1.5%. The sample was PBMCs or T cells enriched from blood (not recorded which). These receptors came from a woman aged 18-29 years with acute COVID-19.

The chain uses TRBV27 and TRBJ1-2; 7 bases are a match to TRBD1. V lost 6 bases and J lost 2; bases outside the gene matches: 9. The CDR3 is 15 residues long. Germline V gene data show CDR1 as MNHEY and CDR2 as SMNVEV (reference sequence). DNA of the CDR3: TGTGCCAGCAGCTCCCTAGGGACAGTCAACTATGGCTACACCTTC. It specifies CASSSLGTVNYGYTF.

CDR3 sequence reads: CASSQDSQGAQPQHF. CDR3 sequence (DNA): TGCGCCAGCAGCCAAGATTCACAGGGGGCTCAGCCCCAGCATTTT. The gene calls are TRBV4-3 and TRBJ1-5; 9 bases align to TRBD1. The CDR3 contains 15 residues. Per germline, CDR1 LGHNA and CDR2 YSLEER. After removal of 0 bases from V and 6 bases from J, the junction contained 3 bases not matched to a gene.

The V gene is TRBV18, the J gene TRBJ2-7, with TRBD2 identical over 9 bases. The CDR3 sequence is 14 residues long. Germline assignment: CDR1 KGHSH and CDR2 LQKENI. After removal of 4 bases from V and 7 bases from J, the junction contained 8 bases not matched to a gene. CDR3 nucleotides: TGTGCCAGCTCACGAATAGCGGGAGCGGGTGAGCAGTACTTC. Protein product: CASSRIAGAGEQYF.

The gene calls are TRBV28 and TRBJ2-7; D gene unclear. The V end lost 2 bases, the J end lost 5 bases, and 10 bases lay between the germline ends. The CDR3 is 13 amino acids. Germline assignment: CDR1 MDHEN and CDR2 SYDVKM. The CDR3 sequence: CASSLGHDDEQYF. For the CDR3, the DNA is TGTGCCAGCAGTTTAGGGCACGATGACGAGCAGTACTTC.

The chain employs TRBV6-1 and TRBJ2-5, with 8 bases aligning to TRBD2. The germline gives CDR1 MNHNS, CDR2 SASEGT. V lost 6 bases and J lost 3; bases outside the gene matches: 6. This CDR3 has 14 residues. The CDR3 spells CASRRSGGEETQYF. The CDR3 DNA reads as TGTGCCAGCAGGCGTTCCGGGGGGGAAGAGACCCAGTACTTC.

Here the CDR3 DNA reads TGTGCCAGCAGCTTCGGCTCCTACGAGCAGTACTTC. It is translated as CASSFGSYEQYF. V usage is TRBV13 and J usage is TRBJ2-7; D unclear. Germline V gene data show CDR1 as PRHDT and CDR2 as FYEKMQ (reference sequence). Trimming removed 3 bases at V and 0 bases at J, with 3 bases between. This CDR3 contains 12 residues.

The chain links TRBV25-1 to TRBJ2-5, with 9 bases that match TRBD2. V lost 5 bases to trimming and J lost 6 bases; unmatched junction nucleotides: 1. The length of the CDR3 is 12 residues. CDR1 is MGHDK, CDR2 SYGVNS, per germline. As DNA, the CDR3 is TGTGCCAGCAGTAGCGGGGGGCAGACCCAGTACTTC. Translation gives CASSSGGQTQYF.

The chain couples TRBV10-3 to TRBJ1-4; D uncertain. V lost 3 bases and J lost 4, with 12 bases in between. The CDR3 totals 15 residues. Germline assignment: CDR1 ENHRY and CDR2 SYGVKD. This CDR3 reads CAISDPGVLNEKLFF. DNA for the CDR3: TGTGCCATCAGTGATCCAGGCGTCCTTAATGAAAAACTGTTTTTT.

This chain uses TRBV18 with TRBJ2-3, with D maybe TRBD1 (6 bases). The CDR3 runs 15 residues. CDR1 is KGHSH and CDR2 is LQKENI in the germline V gene. Trimming removed 2 bases at V and 2 bases at J, with 11 bases between. The CDR3 reads CASSPATGTTDTQYF. The CDR3 DNA reads TGTGCCAGCTCACCAGCGACAGGAACCACAGATACGCAGTATTTT.

The V gene is TRBV19, the J gene TRBJ1-5, with TRBD1 as a possible D gene (6 bases). The germline V gene has CDR1 LNHDA and CDR2 SQIVND (reference sequence). With 5 bases removed from V and 2 bases from J, the gap between germline ends came to 13 bases. This CDR3 region has 15 residues. CDR3 nucleotide sequence: TGTGCCAGTAGTCTCTCCAGGGGAGGCAATCAGCCCCAGCATTTT. It encodes CASSLSRGGNQPQHF. The full variable domain, in which reference TRBV19 and TRBJ1-5 provide the parts outside the CDR3, is DGGITQSPKYLFRKEGQNVTLSCEQNLNHDAMYWYRQDPGQGLRLIYYSQIVNDFQKGDIAEGYSVSREKKESFPLTVTSAQKNPTAFYLCASSLSRGGNQPQHFGDGTRLSIL.

This chain connects TRBV14 to TRBJ2-1, with D possibly TRBD1 on 6 matching bases. The germline gives CDR1 SGHDN, CDR2 FVKESK. V lost 2 bases, J lost 10 bases, and 15 bases lay in between. CDR3 length: 14 residues. CDR3 sequence (DNA): TGTGCCAGCAGCCAAAAGGAACTTCAGGGGGAGCAGTTCTTC. The encoded protein is CASSQKELQGEQFF.

The chain links TRBV30 to TRBJ2-2; 9 bases map to TRBD1. The germline V gene encodes CDR1 GTSNPN and CDR2 SVGIG (reference sequence). The V gene end was trimmed by 5 bases and the J gene end by 1 base; junction bases not matched to a gene: 2. This CDR3 region has 14 residues. CDR3 region: CAWEGQGNTGELFF. Written as DNA, the CDR3 is TGTGCCTGGGAGGGACAGGGGAACACCGGGGAGCTGTTTTTT.

The chain combines TRBV5-6 with TRBJ2-2; D unresolved. The CDR3 contains 15 residues. Trimming removed 0 bases from V and 6 bases from J, with 12 bases in between. In germline, CDR1 is SGHDT, CDR2 YYEEEE. The CDR3 loop is CASSLALARPGELFF. Written as DNA, the CDR3 is TGTGCCAGCAGCTTGGCCCTTGCGAGGCCCGGGGAGCTGTTTTTT.

The genes are TRBV28 and TRBJ1-1, with D perhaps TRBD1 (5 bases). The length of the CDR3 is 12 residues. The V end lost 6 bases, the J end lost 11 bases, and 16 bases lay between the germline ends. CDR1 and CDR2 (germline): MDHEN, SYDVKM. CDR3 nucleotides: TGTGCCAGCAGCGGGGGGGGTCAGTTGGCTTTCTTT. Translating it yields CASSGGGQLAFF. The entire variable domain, with the rest obtained from reference TRBV28 and TRBJ1-1, is as follows: DVKVTQSSRYLVKRTGEKVFLECVQDMDHENMFWYRQDPGLGLRLIYFSYDVKMKEKGDIPEGYSVSREKKERFSLILESASTNQTSMYLCASSGGGQLAFFGQGTRLTVV.

The genes are TRBV10-1 and TRBJ2-1; 9 bases align to TRBD2. This CDR3 contains 19 residues. Trimming took 6 bases from V and 6 from J; bases not matched to a gene: 21. Germline V gene lookup returns CDR1 WNHNN and CDR2 SYGVQD (reference sequence). The CDR3 region has the DNA TGCGCCAGCAGCCCAGCCGGGACTAGCTCCCGGGCCCCATTCAATGAGCAGTTCTTC. It yields the protein CASSPAGTSSRAPFNEQFF.